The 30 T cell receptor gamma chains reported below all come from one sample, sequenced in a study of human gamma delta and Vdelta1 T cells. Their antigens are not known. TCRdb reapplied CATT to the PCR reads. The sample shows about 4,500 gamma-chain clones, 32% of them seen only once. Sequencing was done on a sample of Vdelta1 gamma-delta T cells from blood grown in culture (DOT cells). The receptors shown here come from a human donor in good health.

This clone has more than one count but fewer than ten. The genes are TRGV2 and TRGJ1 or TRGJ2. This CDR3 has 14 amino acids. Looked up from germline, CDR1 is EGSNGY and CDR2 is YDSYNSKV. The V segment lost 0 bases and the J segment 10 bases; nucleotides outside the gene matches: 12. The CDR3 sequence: CATWDGPLLGKKLF. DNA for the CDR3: TGTGCCACCTGGGACGGGCCGTTATTGGGGAAGAAACTCTTT.

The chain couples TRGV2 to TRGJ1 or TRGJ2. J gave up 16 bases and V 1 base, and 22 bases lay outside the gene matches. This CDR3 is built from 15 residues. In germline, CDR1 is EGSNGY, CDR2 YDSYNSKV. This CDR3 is CATWDGPKRREGGLF. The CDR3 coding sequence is TGTGCCACCTGGGACGGTCCCAAGCGAAGGGAAGGAGGGCTCTTT.

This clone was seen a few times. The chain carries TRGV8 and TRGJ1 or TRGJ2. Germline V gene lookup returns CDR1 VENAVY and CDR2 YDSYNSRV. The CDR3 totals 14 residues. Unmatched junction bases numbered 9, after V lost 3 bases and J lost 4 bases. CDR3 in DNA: TGTGCCACCTGGGATTATAACCCGTATTATAAGAAACTCTTT. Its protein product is CATWDYNPYYKKLF.

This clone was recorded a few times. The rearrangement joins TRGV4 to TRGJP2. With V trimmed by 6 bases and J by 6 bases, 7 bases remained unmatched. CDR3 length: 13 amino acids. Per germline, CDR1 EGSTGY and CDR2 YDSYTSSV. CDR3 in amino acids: CATWTRGDWIKTF. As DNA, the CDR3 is TGTGCCACCTGGACCAGGGGTGATTGGATCAAGACGTTT.

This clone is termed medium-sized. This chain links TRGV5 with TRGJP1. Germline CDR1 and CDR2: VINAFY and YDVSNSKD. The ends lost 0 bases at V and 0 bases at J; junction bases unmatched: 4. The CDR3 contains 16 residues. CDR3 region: CATWDRRDTTGWFKIF. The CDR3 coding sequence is TGTGCCACCTGGGACAGGCGGGATACCACTGGTTGGTTCAAGATATTT.

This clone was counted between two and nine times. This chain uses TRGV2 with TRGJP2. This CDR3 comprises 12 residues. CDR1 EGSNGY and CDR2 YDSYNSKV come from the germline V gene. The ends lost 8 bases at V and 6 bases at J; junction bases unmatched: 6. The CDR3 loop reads CATFVGDWIKTF. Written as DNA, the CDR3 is TGTGCCACCTTTGTCGGTGATTGGATCAAGACGTTT.

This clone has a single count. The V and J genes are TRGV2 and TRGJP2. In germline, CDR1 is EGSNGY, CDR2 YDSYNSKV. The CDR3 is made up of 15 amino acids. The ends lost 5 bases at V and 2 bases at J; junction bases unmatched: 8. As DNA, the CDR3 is TGTGCCACCTGGGTCCACTCCAGTAGTGATTGGATCAAGACGTTT. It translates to CATWVHSSSDWIKTF.

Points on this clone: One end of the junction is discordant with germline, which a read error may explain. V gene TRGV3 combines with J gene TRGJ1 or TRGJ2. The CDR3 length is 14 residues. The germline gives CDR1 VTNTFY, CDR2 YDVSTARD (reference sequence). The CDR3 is CATRDRQTYYKKLF. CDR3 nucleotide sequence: TGTGCCACCCGGGACAGGCAAACGTATTATAAGAAACTCTTT.

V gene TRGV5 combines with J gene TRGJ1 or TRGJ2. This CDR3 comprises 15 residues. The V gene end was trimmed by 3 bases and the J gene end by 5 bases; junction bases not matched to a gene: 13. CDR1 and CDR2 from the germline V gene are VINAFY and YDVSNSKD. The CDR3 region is CATWDWPNTHYKKLF. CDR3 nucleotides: TGTGCCACCTGGGACTGGCCCAACACCCATTATAAGAAACTCTTT.

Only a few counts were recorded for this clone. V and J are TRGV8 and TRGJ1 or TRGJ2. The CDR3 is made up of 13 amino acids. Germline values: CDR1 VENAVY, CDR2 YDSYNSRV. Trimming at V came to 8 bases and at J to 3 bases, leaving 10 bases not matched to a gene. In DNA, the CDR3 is TGTGCCACCTTGGGATACGGTTATTATAAGAAACTCTTT. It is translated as CATLGYGYYKKLF.

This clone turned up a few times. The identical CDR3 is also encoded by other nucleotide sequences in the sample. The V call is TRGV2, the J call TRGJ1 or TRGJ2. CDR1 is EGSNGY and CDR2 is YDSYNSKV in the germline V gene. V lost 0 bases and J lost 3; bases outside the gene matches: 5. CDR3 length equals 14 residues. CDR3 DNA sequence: TGTGCCACCTGGGACGGGCCGGCTTATTATAAGAAACTCTTT. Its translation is CATWDGPAYYKKLF.

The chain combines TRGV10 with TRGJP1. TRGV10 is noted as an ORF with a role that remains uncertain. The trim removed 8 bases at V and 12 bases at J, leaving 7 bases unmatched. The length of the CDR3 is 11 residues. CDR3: CAAWPRGFKIF. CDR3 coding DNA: TGTGCTGCGTGGCCCAGAGGGTTCAAGATATTT.

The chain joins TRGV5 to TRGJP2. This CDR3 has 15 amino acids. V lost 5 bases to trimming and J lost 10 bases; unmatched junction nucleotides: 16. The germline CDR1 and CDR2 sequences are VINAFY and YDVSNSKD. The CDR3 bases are TGTGCCACCTGGGTCGATTTGTTTGGTGTTTGGATCAAGACGTTT. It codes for CATWVDLFGVWIKTF.

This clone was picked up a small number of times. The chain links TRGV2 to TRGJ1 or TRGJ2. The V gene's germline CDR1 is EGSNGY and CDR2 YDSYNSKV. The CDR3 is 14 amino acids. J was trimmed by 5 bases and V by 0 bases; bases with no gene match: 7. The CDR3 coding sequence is TGTGCCACCTGGGACGGGCTTTCTAATTATAAGAAACTCTTT. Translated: CATWDGLSNYKKLF.

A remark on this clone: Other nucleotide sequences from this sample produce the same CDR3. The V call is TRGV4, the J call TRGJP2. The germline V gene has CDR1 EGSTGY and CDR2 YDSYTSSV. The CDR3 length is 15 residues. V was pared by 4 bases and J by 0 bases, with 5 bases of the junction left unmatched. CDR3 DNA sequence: TGTGCCACCTGGGACGTCTATAGTAGTGATTGGATCAAGACGTTT. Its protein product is CATWDVYSSDWIKTF.

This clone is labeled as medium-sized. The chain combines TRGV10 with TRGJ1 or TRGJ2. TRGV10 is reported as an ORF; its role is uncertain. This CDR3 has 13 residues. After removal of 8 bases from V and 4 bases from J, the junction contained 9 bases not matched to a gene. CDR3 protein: CAAWDPVYYKKLF. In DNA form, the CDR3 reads TGTGCTGCGTGGGATCCCGTATATTATAAGAAACTCTTT.

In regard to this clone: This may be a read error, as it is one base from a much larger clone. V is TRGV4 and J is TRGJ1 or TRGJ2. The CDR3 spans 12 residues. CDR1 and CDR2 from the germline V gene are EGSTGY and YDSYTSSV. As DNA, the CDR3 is TGTGCCACCTGGGAAAATTATTATAAGAATCTCTTT. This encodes CATWENYYKNLF.

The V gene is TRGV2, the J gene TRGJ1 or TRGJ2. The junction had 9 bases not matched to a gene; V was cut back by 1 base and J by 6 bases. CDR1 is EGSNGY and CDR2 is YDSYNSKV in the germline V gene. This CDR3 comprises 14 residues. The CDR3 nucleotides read TGTGCCACCTGGGACGGCCCGGAAGGTTATAAGAAACTCTTT. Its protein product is CATWDGPEGYKKLF.

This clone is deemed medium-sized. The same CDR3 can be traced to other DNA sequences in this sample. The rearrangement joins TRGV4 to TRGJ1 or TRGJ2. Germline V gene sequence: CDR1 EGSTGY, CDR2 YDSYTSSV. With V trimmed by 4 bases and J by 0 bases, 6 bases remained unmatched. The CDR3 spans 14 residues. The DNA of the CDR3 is TGTGCCACCTGGGACGGGCGGAATTATTATAAGAAACTCTTT. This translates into CATWDGRNYYKKLF.

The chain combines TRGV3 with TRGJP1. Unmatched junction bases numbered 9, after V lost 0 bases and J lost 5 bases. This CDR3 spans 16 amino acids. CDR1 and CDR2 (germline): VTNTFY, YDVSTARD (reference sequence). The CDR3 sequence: CATWDRPRVTGWFKIF. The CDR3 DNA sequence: TGTGCCACCTGGGACAGGCCTCGGGTGACTGGTTGGTTCAAGATATTT.

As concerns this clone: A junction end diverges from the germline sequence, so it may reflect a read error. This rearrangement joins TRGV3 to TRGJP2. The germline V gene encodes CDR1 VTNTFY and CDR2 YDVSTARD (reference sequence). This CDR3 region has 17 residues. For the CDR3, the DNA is TGTGCCACCTGGGACGGAACACACTCAAGTAGAGATTGGATCAAGACGTTT. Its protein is CATWDGTHSSRDWIKTF.

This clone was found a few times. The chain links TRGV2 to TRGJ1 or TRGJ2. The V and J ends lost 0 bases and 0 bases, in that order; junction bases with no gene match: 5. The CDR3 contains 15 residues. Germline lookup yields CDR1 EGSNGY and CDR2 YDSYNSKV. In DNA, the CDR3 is TGTGCCACCTGGGACGGGCGCCTGAATTATTATAAGAAACTCTTT. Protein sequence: CATWDGRLNYYKKLF.

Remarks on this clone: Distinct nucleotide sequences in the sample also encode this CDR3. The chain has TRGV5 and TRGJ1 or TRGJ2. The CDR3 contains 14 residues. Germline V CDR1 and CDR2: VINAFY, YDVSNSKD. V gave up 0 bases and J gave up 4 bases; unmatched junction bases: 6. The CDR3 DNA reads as TGTGCCACCTGGGACAGGCGAGGGTATTATAAGAAACTCTTT. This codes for CATWDRRGYYKKLF.

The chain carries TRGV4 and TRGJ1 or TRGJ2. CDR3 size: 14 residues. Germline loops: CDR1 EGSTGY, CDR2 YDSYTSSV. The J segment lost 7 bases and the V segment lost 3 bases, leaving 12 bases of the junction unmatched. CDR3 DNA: TGTGCCACCTGGGATCCACCCAAAGGGTATAAGAAACTCTTT. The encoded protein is CATWDPPKGYKKLF.

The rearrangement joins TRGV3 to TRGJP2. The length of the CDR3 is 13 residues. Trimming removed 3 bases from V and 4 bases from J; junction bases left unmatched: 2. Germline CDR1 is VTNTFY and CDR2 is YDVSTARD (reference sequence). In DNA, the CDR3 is TGTGCCACCTGGGACTCTAGTGATTGGATCAAGACGTTT. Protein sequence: CATWDSSDWIKTF.

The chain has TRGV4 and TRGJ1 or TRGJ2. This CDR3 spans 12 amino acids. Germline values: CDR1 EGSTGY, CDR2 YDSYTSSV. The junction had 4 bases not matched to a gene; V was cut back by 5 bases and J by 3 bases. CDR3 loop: CATWALYYKKLF. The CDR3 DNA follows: TGTGCCACCTGGGCCCTTTATTATAAGAAACTCTTT.

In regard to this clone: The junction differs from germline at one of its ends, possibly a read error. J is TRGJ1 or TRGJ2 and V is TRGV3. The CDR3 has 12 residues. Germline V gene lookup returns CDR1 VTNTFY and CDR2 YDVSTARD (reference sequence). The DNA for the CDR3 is TGTGCCCCCTGGGACAGGCGCTATAAGAAACTCTTT. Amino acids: CAPWDRRYKKLF.

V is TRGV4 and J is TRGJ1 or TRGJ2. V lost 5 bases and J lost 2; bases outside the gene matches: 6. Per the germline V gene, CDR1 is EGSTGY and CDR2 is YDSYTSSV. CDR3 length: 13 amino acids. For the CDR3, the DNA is TGTGCCACCTGGGTCACTGATTATTATAAGAAACTCTTT. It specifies CATWVTDYYKKLF.

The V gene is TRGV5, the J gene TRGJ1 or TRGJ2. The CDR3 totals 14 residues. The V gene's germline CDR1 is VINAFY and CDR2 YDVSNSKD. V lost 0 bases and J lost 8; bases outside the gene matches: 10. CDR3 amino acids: CATWDRQFPNKKLF. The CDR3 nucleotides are TGTGCCACCTGGGACAGGCAATTCCCCAATAAGAAACTCTTT.

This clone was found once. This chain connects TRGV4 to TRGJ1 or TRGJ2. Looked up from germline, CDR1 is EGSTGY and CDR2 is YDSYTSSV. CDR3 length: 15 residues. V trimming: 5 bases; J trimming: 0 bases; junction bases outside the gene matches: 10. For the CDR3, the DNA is TGTGCCACCTGGGGTTTGGTCCCGAATTATTATAAGAAACTCTTT. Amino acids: CATWGLVPNYYKKLF.